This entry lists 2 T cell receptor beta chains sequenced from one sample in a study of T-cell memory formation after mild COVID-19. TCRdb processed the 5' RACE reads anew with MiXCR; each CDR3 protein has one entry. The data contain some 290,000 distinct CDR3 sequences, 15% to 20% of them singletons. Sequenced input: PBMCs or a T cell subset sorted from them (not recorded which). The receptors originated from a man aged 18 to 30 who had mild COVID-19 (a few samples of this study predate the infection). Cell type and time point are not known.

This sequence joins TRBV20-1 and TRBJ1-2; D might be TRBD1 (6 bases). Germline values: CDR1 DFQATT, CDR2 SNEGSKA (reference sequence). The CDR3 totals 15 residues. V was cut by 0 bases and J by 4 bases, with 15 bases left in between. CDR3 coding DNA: TGCAGTGCTAGAGATAGGGGGGCTGTCGGCTATGGCTACACCTTC. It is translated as CSARDRGAVGYGYTF.

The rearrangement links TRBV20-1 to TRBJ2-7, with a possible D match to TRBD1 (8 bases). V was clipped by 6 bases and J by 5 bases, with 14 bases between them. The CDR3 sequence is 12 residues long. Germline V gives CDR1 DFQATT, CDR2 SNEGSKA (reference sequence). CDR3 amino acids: CSAHRGGDEQYF. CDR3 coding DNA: TGCAGTGCGCACAGGGGGGGTGACGAGCAGTACTTC.